This T cell receptor (beta chain) is drawn from a study of neurological immune-mediated disorders. Study-level results: Multiple sclerosis was found to have the least TCR clonal expansion, below healthy controls, and HTLV-1-associated myelopathy the most.

By 5'RACE with 10-nucleotide random UMIs, the cDNA was made. A single run covered 15-18 subjects with over 190 million TCR-beta sequences. MiXCR, applied by TCRdb to the 5' RACE reads, yields one record per CDR3 protein. This repertoire shows about 90,000 distinct CDR3 sequences, approximately 13% found once; its top ten account for approximately 4.5%. The CDR3 extends over 16 amino acids. The ends lost 5 bases at V and 2 bases at J; junction bases unmatched: 8. Looked up from germline, CDR1 is SGHTA and CDR2 is FQGNSA. Regarding time point: longitudinal time-point 2. PBMCs stored at -80 C, numbering 2 million, were the origin of the unsorted libraries. This clonotype was detected ten times or more. The antigen remains undetermined.

Sample: PBMCs. The chain couples TRBV7-2 to TRBJ2-1; 8 positions agree with TRBD2. The TCR comes from a female donor with HTLV-1-associated myelopathy (HAM/TSP). The CDR3 spells CASSQGGRGAYNEQFF. The DNA of the CDR3 is TGTGCCAGCAGCCAAGGTGGGCGGGGGGCCTACAATGAGCAGTTCTTC.